This T cell receptor beta chain was found in a study of blood T cells in healthy people across ages. CDR3 size: 13 residues. V gave up 4 bases and J gave up 7 bases, with 13 bases separating them. A second roughly 7 to 11 cycle PCR used barcoded and J-beta primers. TCRdb processed the 5' RACE reads anew with MiXCR; each CDR3 protein has one entry. The sample consists of more than 1 million distinct CDR3 sequences, around 43% of them appearing once. The genes are TRBV12-3 or TRBV12-4 and TRBJ1-1; weak D call: TRBD1 (5 bases). The specimen sequenced was blood. The TCR originated in a woman aged 55-70 years in good health. The CDR3, as DNA: TGTGCCAGCAGTTATGGGCAGGGCCTTGAAGCTTTCTTT. Amino acids: CASSYGQGLEAFF.